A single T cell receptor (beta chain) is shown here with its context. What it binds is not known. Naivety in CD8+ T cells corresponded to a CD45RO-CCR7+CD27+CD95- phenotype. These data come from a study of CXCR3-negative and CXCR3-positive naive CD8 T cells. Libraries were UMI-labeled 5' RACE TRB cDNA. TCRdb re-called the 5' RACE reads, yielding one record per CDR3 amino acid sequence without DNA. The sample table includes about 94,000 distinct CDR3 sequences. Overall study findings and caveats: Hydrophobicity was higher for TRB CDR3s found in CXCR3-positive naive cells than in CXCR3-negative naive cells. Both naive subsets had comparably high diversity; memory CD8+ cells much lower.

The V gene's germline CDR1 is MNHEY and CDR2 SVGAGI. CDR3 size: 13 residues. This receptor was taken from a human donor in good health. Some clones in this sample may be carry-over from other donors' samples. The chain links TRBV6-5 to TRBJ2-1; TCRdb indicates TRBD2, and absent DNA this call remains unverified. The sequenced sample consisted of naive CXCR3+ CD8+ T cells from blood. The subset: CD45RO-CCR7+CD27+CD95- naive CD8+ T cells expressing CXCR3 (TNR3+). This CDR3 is CASSWGLYNEQFF.